These 18 T cell receptor beta chains share one sample of origin, sequenced in a study of human T cells and chemical hapten exposure. Specified time point: pre-sensitization, week 0. Treatment indicated: therapeutic diphenylcyclopropenone sensitization with weekly scalp DPC. A single record per CDR3 protein comes from TCRdb applying MiXCR to the RACE reads. The sample lists 250,000 or so distinct CDR3 sequences, over 7.5% occurring once. Source: whole blood, taken in connection with sensitization to the hapten diphenylcyclopropenone (DPC). All receptors come from a man between 18 and 35 years old with alopecia areata. Some clones in this sample may be carry-over from other donors' samples.

A few counts support this clonotype. V gene TRBV5-6 combines with J gene TRBJ2-7; tentatively, D is TRBD1 (5 bases). Germline values: CDR1 SGHDT, CDR2 YYEEEE. The germline V and J ends were trimmed by 7 bases and 4 bases, with 12 bases remaining between them. The CDR3 is made up of 12 amino acids. DNA of the CDR3: TGTGCCAGCGGAGACAGAGCGTACGAGCAGTACTTC. Its protein product is CASGDRAYEQYF. Combining the CDR3 with reference TRBV5-6 and TRBJ2-7 gives the whole variable domain DAGVTQSPTHLIKTRGQQVTLRCSPKSGHDTVSWYQQALGQGPQFIFQYYEEEERQRGNFPDRFSGHQFPNYSSELNVNALLLGDSALYLCASGDRAYEQYFGPGTRLTVT.

The chain couples TRBV12-3 or TRBV12-4 to TRBJ1-5; 12 bases are a match to TRBD1. After removal of 3 bases from V and 0 bases from J, the junction contained 6 bases not matched to a gene. The CDR3 is 18 amino acids. The CDR3 reads CASSFFGTGGDSNQPQHF. CDR3 coding DNA: TGTGCCAGCAGTTTTTTCGGGACAGGGGGCGATAGCAATCAGCCCCAGCATTTT.

This clonotype has more than one count but fewer than ten. The chain carries TRBV12-3 or TRBV12-4 and TRBJ2-1; either TRBD1 or TRBD2 may fit D (5 bases each). V lost 1 base and J 4 bases, leaving 11 bases between the germline ends. The CDR3 is 15 residues long. The CDR3 region is CASSLVRGLYNEQFF. As DNA, the CDR3 is TGTGCCAGCAGTTTAGTGAGGGGCCTTTACAATGAGCAGTTCTTC.

This clonotype came up a few times. This rearrangement joins TRBV12-3 or TRBV12-4 to TRBJ1-1, with a possible D match to TRBD1 (5 bases). There are 14 residues in the CDR3. Trimming took 6 bases from V and 6 from J, leaving 17 bases between them. The DNA of the CDR3 is TGTGCCAGCAGCCTGGGGACGCGGTTTTCTGAAGCTTTCTTT. Translated, it gives CASSLGTRFSEAFF.

This clonotype was seen more than once but under ten times. The chain carries TRBV7-9 and TRBJ1-4; D gene uncertain. CDR1 and CDR2 (germline): SEHNR, FQNEAQ (reference sequence). The CDR3 has 15 amino acids. Deletions cut 1 base from V and 2 bases from J, with 8 bases between. CDR3 residues: CASSLEGPTNEKLFF. DNA of the CDR3: TGTGCCAGCAGCTTAGAGGGCCCCACTAATGAAAAACTGTTTTTT.

CDR3 region: CASSHRAMSNQPQHF. CDR3 sequence (DNA): TGTGCCAGCAGTCACAGGGCGATGAGCAATCAGCCCCAGCATTTT. This chain joins TRBV6-5 and TRBJ1-5, with a weak D call TRBD1 (6 bases). Trimming took 5 bases from V and 1 from J, leaving 12 bases between them. The CDR3 totals 15 residues. The germline gives CDR1 MNHEY, CDR2 SVGAGI.

This clonotype was counted ten times or more. J is TRBJ2-2 and V is TRBV6-5, with D possibly being TRBD1 (6 bases). V gave up 4 bases and J gave up 4 bases, with 19 bases separating them. Germline CDR1 is MNHEY and CDR2 is SVGAGI. This CDR3 spans 17 amino acids. CDR3 in amino acids: CASSSLGAERVTGELFF. Here the CDR3 DNA reads TGTGCCAGCAGTTCGCTGGGGGCCGAACGAGTCACCGGGGAGCTGTTTTTT.

This clonotype was detected only a few times. The V and J genes are TRBV29-1 and TRBJ2-5; D gene unclear. The CDR3 totals 15 residues. V was pared by 4 bases and J by 1 base, with 16 bases between. Germline values: CDR1 SQVTM, CDR2 ANQGSEA. As DNA, the CDR3 is TGCAGCGTTGTAACGGATTCACGGTTCCAAGAGACCCAGTACTTC. Its protein is CSVVTDSRFQETQYF.

The chain carries TRBV7-6 and TRBJ1-2; 8 nucleotides agree with TRBD1. The CDR3 is 15 residues long. Germline CDR1 reads SGHVS; CDR2 reads FNYEAQ. V lost 0 bases, J lost 8 bases, and 8 bases stayed unmatched. As DNA, the CDR3 is TGTGCCAGCAGCTTAGCGGGCAGGGGGCAAGCGGGCTACACCTTC. Its protein product is CASSLAGRGQAGYTF.

The CDR3 nucleotides are TGTGCCAGCAGTCCACGCTTACGGCTAGCCAAAAACATTCAGTACTTC. Encoded protein: CASSPRLRLAKNIQYF. V gene TRBV6-5 combines with J gene TRBJ2-4; no definite D call. Germline V gene sequence: CDR1 MNHEY, CDR2 SVGAGI. The CDR3 is 16 amino acids. V lost 5 bases to trimming and J lost 0 bases, with 14 bases between them.

The V gene is TRBV25-1, the J gene TRBJ2-5; D is ambiguous. The CDR3 extends over 14 amino acids. CDR1 is MGHDK, CDR2 SYGVNS, per germline. With 2 bases removed from V and 4 bases from J, the gap between germline ends came to 11 bases. The CDR3 region is CASSEPEVRETQYF. CDR3 in DNA: TGTGCCAGCAGTGAACCGGAAGTCCGAGAGACCCAGTACTTC. Full variable domain (rest looked up from reference TRBV25-1 and TRBJ2-5): EADIYQTPRYLVIGTGKKITLECSQTMGHDKMYWYQQDPGMELHLIHYSYGVNSTEKGDLSSESTVSRIRTEHFPLTLESARPSHTSQYLCASSEPEVRETQYFGPGTRLLVL.

J is TRBJ2-5 and V is TRBV28; D unresolved. Germline V gene lookup returns CDR1 MDHEN and CDR2 SYDVKM. Trimming cost V 10 bases and J 5 bases, with 8 bases left between them. The CDR3 totals 10 residues. CDR3 protein: CATHLETQYF. The CDR3 DNA follows: TGTGCCACCCACCTTGAGACCCAGTACTTC.

This clonotype came up many times. The chain has TRBV5-1 and TRBJ2-7; D remains ambiguous. The CDR3 loop spans 15 amino acids. Trimming took off 0 bases at V and 2 bases at J, with 12 bases between the two ends. Germline V gene data show CDR1 as SGHRS and CDR2 as YFSETQ. CDR3 region: CASSLGVGVTYEQYF. The CDR3 bases are TGCGCCAGCAGCTTGGGCGTTGGCGTAACCTACGAGCAGTACTTC.

The rearrangement links TRBV29-1 to TRBJ2-3, with 10 bases aligning to TRBD1. The germline V gene encodes CDR1 SQVTM and CDR2 ANQGSEA. The CDR3 length is 13 residues. With V trimmed by 6 bases and J by 6 bases, 6 bases remained unmatched. This chain's CDR3 is CSVTGGAGDTQYF. The CDR3, as DNA: TGCAGCGTGACAGGGGGCGCAGGCGATACGCAGTATTTT.

In this sample, this clonotype turned up a few times. V gene TRBV4-3 combines with J gene TRBJ1-6; D is uncertain. The CDR3 covers 13 residues. The germline gives CDR1 LGHNA, CDR2 YSLEER. V dropped 4 bases and J dropped 9 bases, with 10 bases sitting between them. CDR3 sequence (DNA): TGCGCCAGCAGCCCCGGGCCCCCTTCACCCCTCCACTTT. Amino acids: CASSPGPPSPLHF.

This clonotype was observed many times. The chain combines TRBV27 with TRBJ1-6; 7 bases are a match to TRBD1. V was clipped by 4 bases and J by 5 bases; unmatched bases: 5. The CDR3 loop spans 15 amino acids. Germline assignment: CDR1 MNHEY and CDR2 SMNVEV (reference sequence). CDR3 sequence reads: CASSYDGTDNSPLHF. The CDR3 DNA reads TGTGCCAGCAGTTACGACGGGACAGATAATTCACCCCTCCACTTT.

The rearrangement uses TRBV6-2 or TRBV6-3 and TRBJ1-6; 11 bases line up with TRBD1. With 2 bases clipped from V and 6 bases from J, the junction kept 0 bases outside the gene matches. Germline CDR1 MNHEY, CDR2 SVGEGT. There are 15 residues in the CDR3. CDR3 coding DNA: TGTGCCAGCAGTTACGGGACAGGGGGTAATTCACCCCTCCACTTT. Protein sequence: CASSYGTGGNSPLHF.

This clonotype has at least ten counts. The chain is built from TRBV7-9 and TRBJ2-1; D is ambiguous. Germline V gene sequence: CDR1 SEHNR, CDR2 FQNEAQ (reference sequence). Trimming pared 4 bases from V and 9 bases from J, leaving 10 bases between. The CDR3 sequence is 12 residues long. The CDR3 loop is CASSWWALEQFF. The DNA of the CDR3 is TGTGCCAGCAGCTGGTGGGCGCTTGAGCAGTTCTTC.